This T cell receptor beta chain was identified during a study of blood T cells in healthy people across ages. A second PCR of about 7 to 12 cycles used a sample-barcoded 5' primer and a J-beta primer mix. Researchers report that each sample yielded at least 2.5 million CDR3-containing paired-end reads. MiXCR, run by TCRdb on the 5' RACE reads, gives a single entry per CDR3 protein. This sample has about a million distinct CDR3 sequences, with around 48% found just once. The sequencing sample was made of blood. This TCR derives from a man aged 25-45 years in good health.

CDR3: CASSLGGRNSYEQYF. In DNA form, the CDR3 reads TGCGCCAGCAGCTTGGGGGGGCGGAACTCCTACGAGCAGTACTTC. The V call is TRBV5-1, the J call TRBJ2-7; D perhaps matches TRBD1 (6 bases). In germline, CDR1 is SGHRS, CDR2 YFSETQ. The CDR3 covers 15 residues. V shed 0 bases and J shed 0 bases, with 10 bases lying between them.